This TCR beta chain was recorded in a study of OX40 agonist ivuxolimab in advanced cancers. Measured with immunoSEQ multiplex PCR; TCRdb has only the in-frame clones, and not every one. Of around 35,000 clones detected, roughly nine tenths appear once; the ten largest clones hold 2.4%. Note on this clone: The target antigen is unknown.

The CDR3 sequence is 15 residues long. Germline-derived CDR1 and CDR2 are ENHRY and SYGVKD. V shed 7 bases and J 6 bases; nucleotides not matched to a gene: 9. Study-level results: Some nonresponders also had low normalized T-cell clonal expansion. CD4+ T cells averaged fewer expanded clones than CD8+ T cells.

This sample comprised CD4+ or CD8+ T cells sorted from blood, obtained in a trial of the OX40 agonist ivuxolimab. The sequence was obtained from an adult with an advanced solid tumor such as melanoma, head and neck, liver or kidney cancer. The V and J genes are TRBV10-3 and TRBJ2-7; TRBD2 agrees at 13 bases. CDR3: CAIMGTSGAVGEQYF. As DNA, the CDR3 is TGTGCCATCATGGGGACTAGCGGGGCGGTGGGCGAGCAGTACTTC.